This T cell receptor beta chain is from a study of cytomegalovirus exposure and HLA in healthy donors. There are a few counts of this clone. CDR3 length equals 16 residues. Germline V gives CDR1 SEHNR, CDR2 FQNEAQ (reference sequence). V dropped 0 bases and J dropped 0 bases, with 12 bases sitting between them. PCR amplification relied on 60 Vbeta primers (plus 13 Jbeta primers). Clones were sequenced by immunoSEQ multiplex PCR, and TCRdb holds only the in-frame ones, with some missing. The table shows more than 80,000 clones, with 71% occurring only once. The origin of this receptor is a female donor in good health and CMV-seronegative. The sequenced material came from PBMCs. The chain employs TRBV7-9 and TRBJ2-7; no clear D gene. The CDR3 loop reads CASSLAGPTGSYEQYF. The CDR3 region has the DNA TGTGCCAGCAGCTTAGCGGGCCCAACCGGCTCCTACGAGCAGTACTTC.